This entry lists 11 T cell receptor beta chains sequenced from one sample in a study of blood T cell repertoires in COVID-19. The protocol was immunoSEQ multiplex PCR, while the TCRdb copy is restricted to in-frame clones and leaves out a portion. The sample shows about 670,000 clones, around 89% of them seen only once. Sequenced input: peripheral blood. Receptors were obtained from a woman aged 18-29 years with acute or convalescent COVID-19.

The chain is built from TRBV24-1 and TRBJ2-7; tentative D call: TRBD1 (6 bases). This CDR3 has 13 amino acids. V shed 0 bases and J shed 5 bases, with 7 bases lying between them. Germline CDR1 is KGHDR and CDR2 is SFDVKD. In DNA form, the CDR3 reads TGTGCCACCAGTGATTTGCCAGGGGACGAGCAGTACTTC. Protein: CATSDLPGDEQYF.

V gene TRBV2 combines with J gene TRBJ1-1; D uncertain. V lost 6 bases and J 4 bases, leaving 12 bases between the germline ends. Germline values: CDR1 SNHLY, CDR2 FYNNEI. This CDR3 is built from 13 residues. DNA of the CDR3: TGTGCCAGCAGCAAGAGGTCGGGCACTGAAGCTTTCTTT. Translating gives CASSKRSGTEAFF.

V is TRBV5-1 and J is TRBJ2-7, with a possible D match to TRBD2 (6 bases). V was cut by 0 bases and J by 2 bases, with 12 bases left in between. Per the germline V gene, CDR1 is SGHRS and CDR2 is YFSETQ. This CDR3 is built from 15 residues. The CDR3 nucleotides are TGCGCCAGCAGCTTGGTTTTTACTAGCCCCTACGAGCAGTACTTC. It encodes CASSLVFTSPYEQYF.

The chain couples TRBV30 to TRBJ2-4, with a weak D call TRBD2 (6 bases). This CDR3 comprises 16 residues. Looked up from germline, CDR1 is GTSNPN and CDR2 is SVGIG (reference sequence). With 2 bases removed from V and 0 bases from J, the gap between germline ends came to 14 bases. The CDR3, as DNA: TGTGCCTGGAGTTCGGGGGTAGGGTTAGCCAAAAACATTCAGTACTTC. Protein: CAWSSGVGLAKNIQYF.

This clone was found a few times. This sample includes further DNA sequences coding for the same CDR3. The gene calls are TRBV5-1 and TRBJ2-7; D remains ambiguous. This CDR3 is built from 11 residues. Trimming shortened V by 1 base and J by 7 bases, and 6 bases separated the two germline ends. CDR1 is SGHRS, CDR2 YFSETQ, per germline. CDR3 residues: CASSLRGEQYF. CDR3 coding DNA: TGCGCCAGCAGCTTGCGCGGAGAGCAGTACTTC.

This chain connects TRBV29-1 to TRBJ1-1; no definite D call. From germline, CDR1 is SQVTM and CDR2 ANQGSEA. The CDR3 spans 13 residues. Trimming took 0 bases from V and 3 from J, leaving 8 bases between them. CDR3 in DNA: TGCAGCGTTGAAGATATCCAGGACACTGAAGCTTTCTTT. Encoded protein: CSVEDIQDTEAFF.

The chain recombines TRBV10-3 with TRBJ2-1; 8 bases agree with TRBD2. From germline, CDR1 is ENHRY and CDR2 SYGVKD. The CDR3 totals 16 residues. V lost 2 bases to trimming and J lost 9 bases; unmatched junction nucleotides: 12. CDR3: CAISEKGLVDGSEQFF. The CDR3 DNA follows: TGTGCCATCAGTGAGAAGGGACTAGTGGACGGCAGTGAGCAGTTCTTC.

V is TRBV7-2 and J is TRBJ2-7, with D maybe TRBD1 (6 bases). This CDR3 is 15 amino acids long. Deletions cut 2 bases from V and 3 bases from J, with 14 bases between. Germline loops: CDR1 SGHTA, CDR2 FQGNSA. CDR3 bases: TGTGCCAGCAGCTTAATCAGGGGTCATGGCTACGAGCAGTACTTC. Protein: CASSLIRGHGYEQYF.

The CDR3 is CASSEALLSGANVLTF. For the CDR3, the DNA is TGTGCCAGCAGTGAAGCCCTTCTCTCTGGGGCCAACGTCCTGACTTTC. The genes are TRBV6-1 and TRBJ2-6; D is uncertain. The germline V gene has CDR1 MNHNS and CDR2 SASEGT. V lost 0 bases and J lost 0, with 6 bases in between. The CDR3 is 16 residues long.

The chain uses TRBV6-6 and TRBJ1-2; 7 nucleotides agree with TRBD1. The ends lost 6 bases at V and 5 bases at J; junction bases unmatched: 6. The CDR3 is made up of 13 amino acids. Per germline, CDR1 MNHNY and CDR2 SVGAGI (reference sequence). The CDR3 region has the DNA TGTGCCAGCAGCCTAGGGGGCCGGTATGGCTACACCTTC. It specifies CASSLGGRYGYTF.

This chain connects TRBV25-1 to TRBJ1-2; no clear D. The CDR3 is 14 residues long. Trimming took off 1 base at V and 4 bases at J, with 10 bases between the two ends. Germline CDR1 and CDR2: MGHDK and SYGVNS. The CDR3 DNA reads TGTGCCAGCAGTGAATGGGAGGGCACCTATGGCTACACCTTC. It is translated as CASSEWEGTYGYTF.